This is a list of T cell receptor beta chains from one sample in a study of cytomegalovirus exposure and HLA in healthy donors. TCRdb's table, derived via immunoSEQ multiplex PCR, lists solely in-frame clones and lacks some. This sample carries around 150,000 clones, about 78% of them seen once, and the ten largest clones take more than 1.4%. The sequencing sample was made of PBMCs. The receptors here all came from a male donor in good health and CMV-seronegative. Each CDR3 is given with its conserved first and last residue. A D gene is named only where the DNA matches it firmly. Part of the rows lack a size; the others show once, few, many or a class for expanded clones.

V gene	D gene	J gene	clone size	CDR3 DNA	CDR3 protein
TRBV7-2	-	TRBJ1-6	once	TGTGCCAGCAGCCCAGGACAGAACTATAATTCACCCCTCCACTTT	CASSPGQNYNSPLHF
TRBV19	-	TRBJ2-5	once	TGTGCCAGTAGTATATTTGGTCAGGGACAAGAGACCCAGTACTTC	CASSIFGQGQETQYF
TRBV2	-	TRBJ2-5	-	TGTGCCAGCGAGGGCCAAGAGACCCAGTACTTC	CASEGQETQYF
TRBV6-4	-	TRBJ1-1	-	TGTGCCAGCAGTGCCTCCGGGGGGGCAGCTGAAGCTTTCTTT	CASSASGGAAEAFF
TRBV6-5	-	TRBJ2-7	-	TGTGCCAGCAGCTCCCGGGCCGGACACTACGAGCAGTACTTC	CASSSRAGHYEQYF
TRBV7-2	-	TRBJ1-2	-	TGTGCCAGCAGCTTAGTCACAAAAAACTATGGCTACACCTTC	CASSLVTKNYGYTF
TRBV9	-	TRBJ1-1	-	TGTGCCAACAGCGTAGGGGGAGGAACTGAAGCTTTCTTT	CANSVGGGTEAFF
TRBV18	-	TRBJ2-5	-	TGTGCCAGCTCACCACCGTCACAAGAGACCCAGTACTTC	CASSPPSQETQYF
TRBV4-1	-	TRBJ2-3	-	TGCGCCAGCAGCCAACCCGGGACTTCAGATACGCAGTATTTT	CASSQPGTSDTQYF
TRBV7-2	-	TRBJ1-2	-	TGTGCCAGCAGCTTAGATGCGACAACTGCGATCTATGGCTACACCTTC	CASSLDATTAIYGYTF
TRBV7-2	-	TRBJ2-2	-	TGTGCCAGCAGCTTAGCCCTATTAGCTGGGGAGCTGTTTTTT	CASSLALLAGELFF
TRBV6-1	-	TRBJ1-4	-	TGTGCCAGCAGTGAAGGGGCATTCTTGGAAAAACTGTTTTTT	CASSEGAFLEKLFF
TRBV2	-	TRBJ1-6	-	TGTGCCAGCAGTGAAGTGGGAGGGTCGGATTCACCCCTCCACTTT	CASSEVGGSDSPLHF
TRBV7-2	-	TRBJ2-7	-	TGTGCCAGCAGCTTCCAGGGTACCTACGAGCAGTACTTC	CASSFQGTYEQYF
TRBV6-1	-	TRBJ1-1	-	TGTGCCAGCAGGACAGCGAACACTGAAGCTTTCTTT	CASRTANTEAFF
TRBV27	-	TRBJ1-1	-	TGTGCCACCCAAAGAGCAGGGCCTCTGAACACTGAAGCTTTCTTT	CATQRAGPLNTEAFF
TRBV29-1	TRBD2	TRBJ2-4	-	TGCAGCGCCCGGGAGGGTACCAAAAACATTCAGTACTTC	CSAREGTKNIQYF
TRBV6-1	TRBD2	TRBJ2-7	-	TGTGCCAGCAGTGAAGTAGGGACTAGCGGGAGCTACGAGCAGTACTTC	CASSEVGTSGSYEQYF
TRBV6-5	-	TRBJ2-7	few	TGTGCCAGCAGCTATGGGAGGGGGTACGAGCAGTACTTC	CASSYGRGYEQYF
TRBV7-3	-	TRBJ2-3	-	TGTGCCAGCAGCTTAACCCACCTCGGTACGCAGTATTTT	CASSLTHLGTQYF
TRBV5-1	-	TRBJ2-2	-	TGCGCCAGCAGCTTGGACAGACCGAACACCGGGGAGCTGTTTTTT	CASSLDRPNTGELFF
TRBV7-6	TRBD2	TRBJ2-2	few	TGTGCCAGCAGCTTAGCATCCGGGACTAGCGGGACCGGGGAGCTGTTTTTT	CASSLASGTSGTGELFF
TRBV2	-	TRBJ1-4	-	TGTGCCAGCAGAGGGGGGGTGAACAGGGAGGAAAAACTGTTTTTT	CASRGGVNREEKLFF
TRBV15	-	TRBJ1-3	-	TGTGCCACCAGCAGGGACGGGGTTCCCGGAAACACCATATATTTT	CATSRDGVPGNTIYF
TRBV7-9	-	TRBJ2-3	-	TGTGCCAGCCTCCAGGTATCCCTGCCTGGTACAGATACGCAGTATTTT	CASLQVSLPGTDTQYF
TRBV15	-	TRBJ2-5	-	TGTGCCACCAGCAGAGGAGACCAAGAGACCCAGTACTTC	CATSRGDQETQYF
TRBV18	TRBD2	TRBJ2-1	-	TGTGCCAGCTCACCCACGGGAAGAAGCGGGGGGACGAGTGAGCAGTTCTTC	CASSPTGRSGGTSEQFF
TRBV19	TRBD2	TRBJ2-7	-	TGTGCCAGTAGTCACCAGACTAGCGGGAGTTCCGAGCAGTACTTC	CASSHQTSGSSEQYF
TRBV25-1	-	TRBJ1-5	-	TGTGCCAGCAGTGGAGCTAGGGGTGGAGACAATCAGCCCCAGCATTTT	CASSGARGGDNQPQHF
TRBV29-1	TRBD2	TRBJ2-3	once	TGCAGCGGAAGTCTAGCGGGAGTCTCAGATACGCAGTATTTT	CSGSLAGVSDTQYF
TRBV7-9	-	TRBJ1-2	-	TGTGCCAGCAGGGCGGGGGATTTATACTATGGCTACACCTTC	CASRAGDLYYGYTF
TRBV5-5	-	TRBJ1-2	few	TGTGCCAGCAGCGTTAGACAGGAGTATGGCTACACCTTC	CASSVRQEYGYTF
TRBV6-1	TRBD2	TRBJ2-7	few	TGTGCCAGCAGTGAGGTAGCGGGGGGCCACGAGCAGTACTTC	CASSEVAGGHEQYF
TRBV21-1	-	TRBJ2-2	-	TGTGCCAGCCACCACGGGACAGGGACCGGGGAGCTGTTTTTT	CASHHGTGTGELFF
TRBV7-8	TRBD1	TRBJ1-5	-	TGTGCCAGCAGCTACTGGGACAGGGGGAGTCATAGCAATCAGCCCCAGCATTTT	CASSYWDRGSHSNQPQHF
TRBV11-2	-	TRBJ1-2	-	TGTGCCAGCAGTCCGAGGAGTAACTATGGCTACACCTTC	CASSPRSNYGYTF
TRBV27	TRBD1	TRBJ2-7	-	TGTGCCAGCAGTTTAGGACAGGGGGACTACGAGCAGTACTTC	CASSLGQGDYEQYF
TRBV6-1	-	TRBJ2-2	-	TGTGCCAGTACCCCCGGGAGGAACACCGGGGAGCTGTTTTTT	CASTPGRNTGELFF
TRBV7-2	-	TRBJ2-2	once	TGTGCCAGCAGCTTAGGAGGGATCGACACCGGGGAGCTGTTTTTT	CASSLGGIDTGELFF
TRBV21-1	-	TRBJ2-2	-	TGTGCCAGCAGCAAGACTAGCGGAGCAACCGGGGAGCTGTTTTTT	CASSKTSGATGELFF
TRBV13	TRBD2	TRBJ2-7	-	TGTGCCAGCAGCTTAGGCGTCGGGAGGTACGAGCAGTACTTC	CASSLGVGRYEQYF
TRBV18	-	TRBJ1-1	-	TGTGCCAGCTCACCTCCAGGCATGAACACTGAAGCTTTCTTT	CASSPPGMNTEAFF
TRBV18	TRBD2	TRBJ2-3	-	TGTGCCAGCACTCGTAATAGCGGGGGAGGAGATACGCAGTATTTT	CASTRNSGGGDTQYF
TRBV4-2	-	TRBJ1-2	-	TGTGCCAGCAGCCAGAGATCGGAGCAAATAAATGGCTACACCTTC	CASSQRSEQINGYTF
TRBV9	-	TRBJ2-7	-	TGTGCCAGCAGCGTAGTACCAGGGGACGAGCAGTACTTC	CASSVVPGDEQYF
TRBV5-1	-	TRBJ1-1	-	TGCGCCAGCGCCTGGGCCTCGAACACTGAAGCTTTCTTT	CASAWASNTEAFF
TRBV15	TRBD1	TRBJ1-1	-	TGTGCCACCAGCAGATTTCCGGGACAGGGGAACACTGAAGCTTTCTTT	CATSRFPGQGNTEAFF
TRBV6-5	-	TRBJ2-7	-	TGTGCCAGCAGCCCCGGGATGTTTTACGAGCAGTACTTC	CASSPGMFYEQYF
TRBV28	-	TRBJ2-2	-	TGTGCCAGCAGACGCACAGGGTCCACCGGGGAGCTGTTTTTT	CASRRTGSTGELFF
TRBV15	TRBD1	TRBJ2-7	-	TGTGCCACCAGCAGAGAGGGGACAGGAGCCTACGAGCAGTACTTC	CATSREGTGAYEQYF
TRBV29-1	TRBD1	TRBJ2-7	once	TGCAGCGTGGCCGGCGGACAGGGGTACGAGCAGTACTTC	CSVAGGQGYEQYF
TRBV27	-	TRBJ2-3	-	TGTGCCAGCAGCCTGTGGGGGGAGAAAGATACGCAGTATTTT	CASSLWGEKDTQYF
TRBV19	TRBD1	TRBJ2-7	-	TGTGCCAGTAGTATAGGACAGGGGCTTAGCTCCTACGAGCAGTACTTC	CASSIGQGLSSYEQYF
TRBV2	-	TRBJ1-1	-	TGTGCCAGTGGCGGACAGATGAACACTGAAGCTTTCTTT	CASGGQMNTEAFF